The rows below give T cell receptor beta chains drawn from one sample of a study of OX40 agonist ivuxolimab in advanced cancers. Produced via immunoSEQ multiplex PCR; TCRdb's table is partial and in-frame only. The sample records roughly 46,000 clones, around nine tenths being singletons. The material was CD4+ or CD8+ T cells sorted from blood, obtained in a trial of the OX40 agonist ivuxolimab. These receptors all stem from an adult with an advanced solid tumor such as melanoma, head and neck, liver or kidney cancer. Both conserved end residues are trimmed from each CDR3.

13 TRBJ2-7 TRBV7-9 ASSLGWTRSGEQY
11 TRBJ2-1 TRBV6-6 ASIRTGRNEQF
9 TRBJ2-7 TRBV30 ASDSLYEQY
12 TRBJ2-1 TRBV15 ATTGASSGRKQF
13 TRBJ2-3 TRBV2 ASSVTGTGWDTQY
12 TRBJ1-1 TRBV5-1 ASSLGGRGTEAF
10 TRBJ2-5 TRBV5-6 ASSWGRGEEY
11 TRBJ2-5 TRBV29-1 SGHQGFRETQY
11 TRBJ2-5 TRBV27 ASSLGGGETQY
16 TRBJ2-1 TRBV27 ASSLGVDYATGAAEQF
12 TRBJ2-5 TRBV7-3 ASSLITGKETQY
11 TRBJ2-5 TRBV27 ASSSATRETQY
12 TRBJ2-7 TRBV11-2 ASSPRRGVYEQY
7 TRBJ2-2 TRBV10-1 AWTGELF
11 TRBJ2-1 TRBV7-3 ASSSRGTSGMF
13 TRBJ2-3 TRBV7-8 ASSVSGGGLVTQY
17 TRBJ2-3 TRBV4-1 ASSQDLAGTTTSTDTQY
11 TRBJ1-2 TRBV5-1 ASRRGQNYGYT
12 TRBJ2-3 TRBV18 ASSPTPNTDTQY
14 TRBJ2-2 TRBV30 AWTKGGLAGTGELF
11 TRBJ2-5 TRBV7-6 ASSLVVGETQY
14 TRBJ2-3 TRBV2 ASRKLAGVRTDTQY
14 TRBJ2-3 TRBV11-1 ASSSPRTEVGDTQY
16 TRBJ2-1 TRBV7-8 ASSLNTRASGSYNEQF
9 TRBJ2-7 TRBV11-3 ASSRIYEQY
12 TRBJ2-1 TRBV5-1 ASSTGTVYNEQF
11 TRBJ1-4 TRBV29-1 SVEDKSNEKLF
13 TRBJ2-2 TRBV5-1 ASSLLRRDSGELF
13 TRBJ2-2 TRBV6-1 ASSARLGATGELF
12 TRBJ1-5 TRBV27 ASSPGLGNQPQH
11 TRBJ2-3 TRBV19 ASSMQGGFTQY
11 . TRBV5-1 ASSHGGLGEQY
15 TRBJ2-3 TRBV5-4 ASSPGLGGVSTDTQY
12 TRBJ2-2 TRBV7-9 ASSLAGTLGELF
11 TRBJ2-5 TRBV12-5 ASGLGQAETQY
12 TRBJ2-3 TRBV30 AWSVWTGRDTQY
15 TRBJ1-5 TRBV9 ASSVEPETVGNQPQH
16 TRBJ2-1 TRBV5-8 ASSLSGLAGVSYNEQF
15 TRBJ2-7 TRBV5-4 ASSLDIQGAQGYEQY
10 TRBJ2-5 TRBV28 ASRGQLETQY
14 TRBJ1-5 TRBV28 ASSPPGQGSNQPQH
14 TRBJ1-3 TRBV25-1 ASSGLGPNSGNTIY
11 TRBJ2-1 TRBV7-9 ASDPVGRGAKL
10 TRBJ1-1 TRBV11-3 ASSLKGIEAF
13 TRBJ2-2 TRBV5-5 ASSLTGGDTGELF
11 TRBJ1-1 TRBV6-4 ASSRQGDTEAF
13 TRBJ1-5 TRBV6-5 ASSHEGAGNQPQH
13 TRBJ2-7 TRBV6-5 ASSRSGGAGYEQY
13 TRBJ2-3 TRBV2 ASNGGLAATDTQY
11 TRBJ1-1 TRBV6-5 ASSLQAATEAF
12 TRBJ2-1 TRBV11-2 ASSRAGSSNEQF
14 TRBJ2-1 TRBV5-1 ASSLAGTSGSTEQF
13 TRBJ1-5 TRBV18 ASSPAGFSNQPQH
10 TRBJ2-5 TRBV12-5 ASAGAQETQY
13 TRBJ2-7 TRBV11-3 ASSLFVADGYEQY
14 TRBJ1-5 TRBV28 ASSSYGGSGNQPQH
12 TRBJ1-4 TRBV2 ASTPTTTNEKLF
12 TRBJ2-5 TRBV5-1 ASSLGQGAETQY